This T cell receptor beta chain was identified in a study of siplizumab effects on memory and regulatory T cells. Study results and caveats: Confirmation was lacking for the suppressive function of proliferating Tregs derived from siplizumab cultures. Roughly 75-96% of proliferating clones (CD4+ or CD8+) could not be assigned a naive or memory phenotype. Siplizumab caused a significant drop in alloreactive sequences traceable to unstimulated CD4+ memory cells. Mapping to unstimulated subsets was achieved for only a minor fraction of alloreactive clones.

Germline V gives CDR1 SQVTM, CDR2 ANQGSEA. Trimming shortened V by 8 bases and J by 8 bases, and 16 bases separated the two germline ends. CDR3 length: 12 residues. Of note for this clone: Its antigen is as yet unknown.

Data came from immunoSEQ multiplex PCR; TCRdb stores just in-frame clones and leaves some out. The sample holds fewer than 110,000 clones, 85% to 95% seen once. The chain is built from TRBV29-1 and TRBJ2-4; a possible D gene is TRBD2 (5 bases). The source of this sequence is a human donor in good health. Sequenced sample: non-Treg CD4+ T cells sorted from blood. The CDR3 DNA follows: TGCAGCACTGGAGAGGGTGGGCACATTCAGTACTTC. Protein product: CSTGEGGHIQYF.